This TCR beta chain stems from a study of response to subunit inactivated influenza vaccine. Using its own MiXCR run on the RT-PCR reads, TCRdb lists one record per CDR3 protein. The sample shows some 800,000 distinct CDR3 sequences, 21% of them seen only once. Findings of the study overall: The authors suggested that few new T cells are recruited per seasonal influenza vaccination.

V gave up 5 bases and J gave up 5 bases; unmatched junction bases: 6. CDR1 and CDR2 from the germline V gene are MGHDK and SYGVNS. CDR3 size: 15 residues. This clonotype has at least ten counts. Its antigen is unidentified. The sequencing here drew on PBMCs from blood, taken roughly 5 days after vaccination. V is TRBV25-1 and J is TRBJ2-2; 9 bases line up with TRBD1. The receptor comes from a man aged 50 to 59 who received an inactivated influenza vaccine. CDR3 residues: CASSQDRGGTGELFF. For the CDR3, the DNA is TGTGCCAGCAGTCAGGACAGGGGAGGAACCGGGGAGCTGTTTTTT.